This T cell receptor beta chain was observed in a study of Graves' ophthalmopathy and Graves' hyperthyroidism. Study observations and caveats: In predicting ophthalmopathy progression, the model reached approximately 70% sensitivity and under 75% specificity. The blood repertoire also included most expanded thyroid clonotypes above 0.001 frequency.

The sample holds one count of this clonotype. What it binds is not known. V lost 9 bases and J 5 bases, leaving 17 bases between the germline ends. CDR3 length: 13 residues. Germline V gene data show CDR1 as MNHEY and CDR2 as SMNVEV (reference sequence). The diagnosis combined clinical symptoms, thyroxine, TRAb, thyroid ultrasound and orbital computed tomography scans. For repertoire sequencing, the TCR beta CDR3 regions were amplified from RNA transcripts. HTBI primers served in a first-round RT-PCR, which a second-round multiplex PCR followed. TCRdb recomputed calls from the multiplex PCR reads with MiXCR, one row per CDR3 protein. The repertoire consists of 1 million to 1.3 million distinct CDR3 sequences, with less than 45% occurring once and the leading ten covering over 8.5%.

The sequencing input was peripheral blood or thyroid tissue (not recorded which). The TCR originated in an adult man with Graves' hyperthyroidism. The gene calls are TRBV27 and TRBJ2-7; TRBD2 might be the D (6 bases). CDR3 region: CASREVAVNEQYF. The CDR3 DNA reads as TGTGCCAGTAGGGAGGTCGCAGTGAACGAGCAGTACTTC.